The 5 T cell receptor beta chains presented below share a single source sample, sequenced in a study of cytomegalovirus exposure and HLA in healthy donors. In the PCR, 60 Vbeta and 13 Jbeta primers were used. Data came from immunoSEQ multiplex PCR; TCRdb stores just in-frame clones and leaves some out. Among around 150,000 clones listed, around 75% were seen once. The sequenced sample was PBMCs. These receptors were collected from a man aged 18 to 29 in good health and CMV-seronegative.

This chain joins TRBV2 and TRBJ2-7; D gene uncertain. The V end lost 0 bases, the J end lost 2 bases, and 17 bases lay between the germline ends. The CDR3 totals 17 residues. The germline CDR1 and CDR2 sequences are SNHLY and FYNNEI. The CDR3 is CASSEAGDFSPPYEQYF. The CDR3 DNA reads TGTGCCAGCAGTGAAGCGGGTGACTTCTCACCTCCCTACGAGCAGTACTTC. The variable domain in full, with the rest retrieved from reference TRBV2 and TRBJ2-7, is EPEVTQTPSHQVTQMGQEVILRCVPISNHLYFYWYRQILGQKVEFLVSFYNNEISEKSEIFDDQFSVERPDGSNFTLKIRSTKLEDSAMYFCASSEAGDFSPPYEQYFGPGTRLTVT.

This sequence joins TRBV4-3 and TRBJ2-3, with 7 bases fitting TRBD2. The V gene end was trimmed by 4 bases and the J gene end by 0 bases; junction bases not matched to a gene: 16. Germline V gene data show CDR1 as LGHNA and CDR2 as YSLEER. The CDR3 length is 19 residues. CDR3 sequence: CASSRRKGMSGTSTDTQYF. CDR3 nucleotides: TGCGCCAGCAGCCGCAGGAAGGGAATGAGCGGGACTAGCACAGATACGCAGTATTTT.

In DNA form, the CDR3 reads TGTGCCAGCAGCCGCTCAGTAGCGGGGGACACCGGGGAGCTGTTTTTT. Protein: CASSRSVAGDTGELFF. The genes are TRBV11-3 and TRBJ2-2; TRBD2 matches at 9 bases. This CDR3 contains 16 residues. After removal of 5 bases from V and 3 bases from J, the junction contained 7 bases not matched to a gene. The germline V gene encodes CDR1 SGHNT and CDR2 YENEEA.

CDR3 amino acids: CAISESKLAGNTGELFF. In nucleotides, the CDR3 is TGTGCCATCAGTGAGTCGAAACTAGCGGGAAACACCGGGGAGCTGTTTTTT. J is TRBJ2-2 and V is TRBV10-3; 10 bases are shared with TRBD2. Germline values: CDR1 ENHRY, CDR2 SYGVKD. The CDR3 is 17 residues long. Germline trimming cut 0 bases from V and 2 bases from J; bases unmatched to any gene: 3.

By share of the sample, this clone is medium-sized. CDR3 amino acids: CASRDRDLTNQPQHF. As DNA, the CDR3 is TGTGCCAGCAGGGACCGGGACTTAACCAATCAGCCCCAGCATTTT. The rearrangement joins TRBV5-4 to TRBJ1-5, with a weak D call TRBD1 (5 bases). There are 15 residues in the CDR3. V was trimmed by 5 bases and J by 3 bases, leaving 15 bases between them. Germline-derived CDR1 and CDR2 are SGHNT and YYREEE (reference sequence).